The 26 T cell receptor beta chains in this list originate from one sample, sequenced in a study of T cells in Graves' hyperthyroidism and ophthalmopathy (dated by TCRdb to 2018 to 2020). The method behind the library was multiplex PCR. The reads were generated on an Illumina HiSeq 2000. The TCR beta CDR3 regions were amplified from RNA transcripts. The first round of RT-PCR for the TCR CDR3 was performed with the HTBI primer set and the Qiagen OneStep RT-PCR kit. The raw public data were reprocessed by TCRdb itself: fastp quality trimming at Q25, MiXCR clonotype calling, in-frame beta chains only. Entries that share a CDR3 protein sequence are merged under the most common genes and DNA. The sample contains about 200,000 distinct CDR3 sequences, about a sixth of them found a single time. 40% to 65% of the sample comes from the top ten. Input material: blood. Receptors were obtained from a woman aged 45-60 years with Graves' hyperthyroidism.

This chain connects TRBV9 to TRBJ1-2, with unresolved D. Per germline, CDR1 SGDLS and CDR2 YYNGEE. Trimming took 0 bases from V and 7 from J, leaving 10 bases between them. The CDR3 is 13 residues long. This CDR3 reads CASSVDSGFGYTF. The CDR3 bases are TGTGCCAGCAGCGTAGACAGTGGCTTTGGCTACACCTTC.

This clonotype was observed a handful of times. The CDR3 nucleotides read TGTGCCTGGACGTTCGGGGTCAGTGGTAATTCACCCCTCCACTTT. It yields the protein CAWTFGVSGNSPLHF. This sequence joins TRBV30 and TRBJ1-6; D unclear. Between the trimmed V and J ends, which lost 4 bases and 6 bases, there was a span of 16 bases. This CDR3 spans 15 amino acids. Germline V lookup: CDR1 GTSNPN, CDR2 SVGIG (reference sequence).

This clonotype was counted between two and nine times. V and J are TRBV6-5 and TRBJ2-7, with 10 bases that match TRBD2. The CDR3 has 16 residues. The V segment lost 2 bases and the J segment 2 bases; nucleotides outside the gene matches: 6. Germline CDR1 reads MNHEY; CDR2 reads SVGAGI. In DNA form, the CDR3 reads TGTGCCAGCAGTTACCGGGGGCTAGCGGGAGCCTACGAGCAGTACTTC. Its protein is CASSYRGLAGAYEQYF.

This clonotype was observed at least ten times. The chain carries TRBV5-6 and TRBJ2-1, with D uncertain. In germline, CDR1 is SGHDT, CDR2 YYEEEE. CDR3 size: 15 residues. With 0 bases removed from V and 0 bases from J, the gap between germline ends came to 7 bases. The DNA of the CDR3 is TGTGCCAGCAGCTTGGTTGAAAGCTCCTACAATGAGCAGTTCTTC. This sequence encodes CASSLVESSYNEQFF. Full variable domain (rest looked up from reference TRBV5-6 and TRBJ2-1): DAGVTQSPTHLIKTRGQQVTLRCSPKSGHDTVSWYQQALGQGPQFIFQYYEEEERQRGNFPDRFSGHQFPNYSSELNVNALLLGDSALYLCASSLVESSYNEQFFGPGTRLTVL.

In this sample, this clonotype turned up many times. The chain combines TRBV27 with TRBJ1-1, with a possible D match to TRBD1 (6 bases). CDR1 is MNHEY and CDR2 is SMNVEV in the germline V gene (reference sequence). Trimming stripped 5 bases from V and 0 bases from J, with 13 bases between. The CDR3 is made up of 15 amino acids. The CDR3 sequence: CASSPLEGVNTEAFF. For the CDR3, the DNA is TGTGCCAGCAGTCCCTTGGAGGGGGTGAACACTGAAGCTTTCTTT.

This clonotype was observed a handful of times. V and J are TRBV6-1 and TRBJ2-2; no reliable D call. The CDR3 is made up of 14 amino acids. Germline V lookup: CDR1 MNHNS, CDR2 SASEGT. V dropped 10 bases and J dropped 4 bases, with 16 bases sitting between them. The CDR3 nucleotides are TGTGCCACCGCCCCCTCACAACGCACCGGGGAGCTGTTTTTT. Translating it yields CATAPSQRTGELFF.

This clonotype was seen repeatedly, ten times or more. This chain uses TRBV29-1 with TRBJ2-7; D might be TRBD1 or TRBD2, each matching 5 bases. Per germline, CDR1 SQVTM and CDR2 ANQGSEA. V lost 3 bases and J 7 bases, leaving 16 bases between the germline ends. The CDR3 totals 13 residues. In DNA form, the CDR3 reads TGCAGCGTTGAGGGGGATGGATATGGGGAGCAGTACTTC. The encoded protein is CSVEGDGYGEQYF.

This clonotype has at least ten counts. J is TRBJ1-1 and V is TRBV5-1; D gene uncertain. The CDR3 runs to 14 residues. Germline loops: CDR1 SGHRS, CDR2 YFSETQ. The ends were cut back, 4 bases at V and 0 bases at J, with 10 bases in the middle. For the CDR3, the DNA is TGCGCCAGCAGCCCGATGGTTCTGAACACTGAAGCTTTCTTT. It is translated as CASSPMVLNTEAFF.

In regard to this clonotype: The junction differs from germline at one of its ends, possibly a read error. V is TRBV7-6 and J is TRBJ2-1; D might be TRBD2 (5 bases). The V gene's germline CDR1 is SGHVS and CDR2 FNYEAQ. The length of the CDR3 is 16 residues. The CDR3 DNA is TGTGCCAGCAGCGCCCGACGGAGGAGCTCCTGCAATGAGCAGTTCTTC. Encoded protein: CASSARRRSSCNEQFF.

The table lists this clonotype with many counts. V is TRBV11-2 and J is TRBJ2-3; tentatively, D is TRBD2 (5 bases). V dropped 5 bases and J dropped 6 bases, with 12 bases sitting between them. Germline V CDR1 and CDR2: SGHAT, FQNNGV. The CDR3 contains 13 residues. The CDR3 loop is CASSTPLADTQYF. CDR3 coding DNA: TGTGCCAGCAGCACGCCCTTAGCGGATACGCAGTATTTT. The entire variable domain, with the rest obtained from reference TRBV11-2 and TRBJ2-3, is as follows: EAGVAQSPRYKIIEKRQSVAFWCNPISGHATLYWYQQILGQGPKLLIQFQNNGVVDDSQLPKDRFSAERLKGVDSTLKIQPAKLEDSAVYLCASSTPLADTQYFGPGTRLTVL.

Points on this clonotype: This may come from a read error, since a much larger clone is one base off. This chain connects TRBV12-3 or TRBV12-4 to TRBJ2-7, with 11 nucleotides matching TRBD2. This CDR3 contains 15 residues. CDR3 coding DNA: TGTGCCAGCAGTCCACGTAGCGGGAGGGCCTACGAGCAGCACTTC. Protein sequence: CASSPRSGRAYEQHF.

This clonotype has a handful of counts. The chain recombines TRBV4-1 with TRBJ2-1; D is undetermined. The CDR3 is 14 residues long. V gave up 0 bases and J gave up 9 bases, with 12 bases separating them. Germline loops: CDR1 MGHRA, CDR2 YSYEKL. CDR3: CASSQETGWGEQFF. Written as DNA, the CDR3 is TGCGCCAGCAGCCAAGAGACCGGCTGGGGTGAGCAGTTCTTC.

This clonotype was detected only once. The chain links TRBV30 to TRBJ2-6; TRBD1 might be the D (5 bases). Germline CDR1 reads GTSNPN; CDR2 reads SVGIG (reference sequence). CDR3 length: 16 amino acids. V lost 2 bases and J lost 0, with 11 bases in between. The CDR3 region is CAWSHGHRSGANVLTF. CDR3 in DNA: TGTGCCTGGAGTCACGGACACCGCTCTGGGGCCAACGTCCTGACTTTC.

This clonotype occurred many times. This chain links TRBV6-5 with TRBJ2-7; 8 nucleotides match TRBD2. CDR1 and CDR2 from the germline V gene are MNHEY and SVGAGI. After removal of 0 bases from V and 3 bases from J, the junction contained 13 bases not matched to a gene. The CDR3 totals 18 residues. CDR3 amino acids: CASSYSRYGRDDDYEQYF. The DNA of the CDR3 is TGTGCCAGCAGTTACTCGCGTTACGGGAGGGACGACGACTACGAGCAGTACTTC.

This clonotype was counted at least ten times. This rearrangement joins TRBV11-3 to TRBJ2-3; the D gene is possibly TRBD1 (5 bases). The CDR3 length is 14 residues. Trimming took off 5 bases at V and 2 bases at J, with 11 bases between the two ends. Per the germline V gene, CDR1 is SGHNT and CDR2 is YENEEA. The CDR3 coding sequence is TGTGCCAGCAGCGGCAGGGAATTCACAGATACGCAGTATTTT. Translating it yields CASSGREFTDTQYF. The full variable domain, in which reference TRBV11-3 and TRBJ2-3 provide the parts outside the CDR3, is EAGVVQSPRYKIIEKKQPVAFWCNPISGHNTLYWYLQNLGQGPELLIRYENEEAVDDSQLPKDRFSAERLKGVDSTLKIQPAELGDSAVYLCASSGREFTDTQYFGPGTRLTVL.

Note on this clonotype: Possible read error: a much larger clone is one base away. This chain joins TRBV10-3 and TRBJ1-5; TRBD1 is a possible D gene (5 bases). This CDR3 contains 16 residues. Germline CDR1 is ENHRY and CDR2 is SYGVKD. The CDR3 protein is CTISESRGTSNQPQHF. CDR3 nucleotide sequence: TGTACCATCAGTGAGTCGCGGGGGACTAGCAATCAGCCCCAGCATTTT.

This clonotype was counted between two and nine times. DNA for the CDR3: TGCGCCAGCAGCCGGGGGGCGGTCTCCTATAGCAATCAGCCCCAGCATTTT. This codes for CASSRGAVSYSNQPQHF. The chain joins TRBV4-1 to TRBJ1-5; the D gene is possibly TRBD1 (6 bases). Germline V lookup: CDR1 MGHRA, CDR2 YSYEKL. Trimming removed 4 bases from V and 0 bases from J, with 16 bases in between. The CDR3 has 17 residues.

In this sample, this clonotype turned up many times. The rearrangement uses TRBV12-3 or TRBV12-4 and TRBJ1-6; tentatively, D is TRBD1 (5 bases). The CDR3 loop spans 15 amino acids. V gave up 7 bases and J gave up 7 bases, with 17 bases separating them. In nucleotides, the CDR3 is TGTGCCAGCACTAATCAGGGAGGGGCCAATTCACCCCTCCACTTT. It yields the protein CASTNQGGANSPLHF.

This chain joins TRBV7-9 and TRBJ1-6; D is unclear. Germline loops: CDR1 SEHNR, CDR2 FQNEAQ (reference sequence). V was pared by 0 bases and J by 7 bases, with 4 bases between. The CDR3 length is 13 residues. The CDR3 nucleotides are TGTGCCAGCAGCTTAGCAGGCAATTCACCCCTCCACTTT. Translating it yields CASSLAGNSPLHF.

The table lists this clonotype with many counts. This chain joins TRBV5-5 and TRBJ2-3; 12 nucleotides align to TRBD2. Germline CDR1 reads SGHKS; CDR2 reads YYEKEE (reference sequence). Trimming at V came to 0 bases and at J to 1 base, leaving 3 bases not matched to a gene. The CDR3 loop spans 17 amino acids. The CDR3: CASSLAPSGGGTDTQYF. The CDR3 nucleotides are TGTGCCAGCAGCTTGGCGCCTAGCGGGGGGGGCACAGATACGCAGTATTTT.

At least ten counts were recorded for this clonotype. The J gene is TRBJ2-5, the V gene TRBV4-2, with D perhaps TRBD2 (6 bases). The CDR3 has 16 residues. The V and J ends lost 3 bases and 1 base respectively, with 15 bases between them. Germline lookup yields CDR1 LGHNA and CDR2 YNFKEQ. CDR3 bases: TGTGCCAGCAGCCAGGGGGGAGACGCTCCCCAAGAGACCCAGTACTTC. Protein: CASSQGGDAPQETQYF.

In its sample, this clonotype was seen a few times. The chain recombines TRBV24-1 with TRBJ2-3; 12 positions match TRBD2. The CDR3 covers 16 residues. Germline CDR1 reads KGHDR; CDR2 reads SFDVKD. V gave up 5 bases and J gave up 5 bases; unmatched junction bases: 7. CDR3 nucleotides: TGTGCCACCAGTGCTAGCGGGAGGGCCGGTGGAGATACGCAGTATTTT. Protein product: CATSASGRAGGDTQYF.

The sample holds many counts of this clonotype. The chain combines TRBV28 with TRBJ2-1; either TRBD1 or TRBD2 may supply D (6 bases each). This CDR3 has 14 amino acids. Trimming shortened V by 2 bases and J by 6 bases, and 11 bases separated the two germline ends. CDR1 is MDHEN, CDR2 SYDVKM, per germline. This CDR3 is CASSLGRGANEQFF. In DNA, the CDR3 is TGTGCCAGCAGTTTAGGAAGGGGGGCCAATGAGCAGTTCTTC.

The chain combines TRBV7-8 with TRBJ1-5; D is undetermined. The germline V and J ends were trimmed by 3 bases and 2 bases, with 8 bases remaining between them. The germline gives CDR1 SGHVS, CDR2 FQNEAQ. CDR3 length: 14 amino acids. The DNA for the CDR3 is TGTGCCAGCAGCTTTTATGTTGGCAATCAGCCCCAGCATTTT. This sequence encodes CASSFYVGNQPQHF.

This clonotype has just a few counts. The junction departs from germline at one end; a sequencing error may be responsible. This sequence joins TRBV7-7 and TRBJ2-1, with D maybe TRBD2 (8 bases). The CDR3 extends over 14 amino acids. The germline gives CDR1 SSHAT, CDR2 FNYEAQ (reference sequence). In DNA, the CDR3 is TGTGCTAGCAGCTTAGCGGGACAGAACAATGAGCAGTTCTTC. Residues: CASSLAGQNNEQFF.

The CDR3 DNA is TGTGCCAGCAGCCCACGCTCGGGTAGGGCTAACTATGGCTACACCTTC. It translates to CASSPRSGRANYGYTF. This rearrangement joins TRBV9 to TRBJ1-2; no firm D call. Trimming took off 4 bases at V and 0 bases at J, with 16 bases between the two ends. The CDR3 extends over 16 amino acids. CDR1 and CDR2 from the germline V gene are SGDLS and YYNGEE.